These 29 T cell receptor beta chains were sequenced from one sample in a study of blood T cell repertoires in COVID-19. Sequencing used immunoSEQ multiplex PCR; TCRdb keeps in-frame clones, though not all of them. The table records fewer than 350,000 clones, about nine tenths of them present only once. The sample consisted of peripheral blood. These receptors came from a young woman with COVID-19, enrolled during active disease.

The rearrangement joins TRBV2 to TRBJ1-1; tentative D call: TRBD1 (5 bases). Germline lookup yields CDR1 SNHLY and CDR2 FYNNEI. The V end was cut by 9 bases, the J end by 9 bases, with 17 bases between. The CDR3 covers 12 residues. The CDR3 DNA reads TGTGCCAGTGGGGCCGAGGCAAGTAAAGCTTTCTTT. It is translated as CASGAEASKAFF.

V usage is TRBV5-1 and J usage is TRBJ2-3; 9 bases match TRBD1. Per germline, CDR1 SGHRS and CDR2 YFSETQ. This CDR3 is 14 amino acids long. Trimming cost V 4 bases and J 7 bases; bases outside gene matches: 7. The CDR3, as DNA: TGCGCCAGCAGCCCTGGACAGGGGTGGAATACGCAGTATTTT. Protein sequence: CASSPGQGWNTQYF.

This rearrangement joins TRBV5-1 to TRBJ2-7, with TRBD1 matching over 7 bases. The CDR3 consists of 16 residues. J gave up 6 bases and V 4 bases, and 16 bases lay outside the gene matches. Germline lookup yields CDR1 SGHRS and CDR2 YFSETQ. The CDR3 DNA reads as TGCGCCAGCAGCCAGGAGTGGCCACAGGGGAGTGGCGAGCAGTACTTC. Translating it yields CASSQEWPQGSGEQYF.

This chain uses TRBV5-1 with TRBJ2-5, with D possibly matching TRBD1 (6 bases). Germline V lookup: CDR1 SGHRS, CDR2 YFSETQ. Between the trimmed V and J ends, which lost 2 bases and 5 bases, there was a span of 13 bases. The CDR3 consists of 14 residues. The CDR3 loop is CASSFQGPGETQYF. Written as DNA, the CDR3 is TGCGCCAGCAGCTTCCAGGGGCCGGGGGAGACCCAGTACTTC.

This chain uses TRBV3-1 (or the pseudogene TRBV3-2) with TRBJ1-2; D is unresolved. Trimming shortened V by 4 bases and J by 8 bases, and 14 bases separated the two germline ends. CDR3 length equals 13 residues. Germline V lookup: CDR1 LGHDT, CDR2 YNNKEL (reference sequence). The CDR3 DNA reads TGTGCCAGCAGCCCGCGGACTGAAAGAGGCTACACCTTC. Translated, it gives CASSPRTERGYTF.

The chain combines TRBV14 with TRBJ2-5; tentative D call: TRBD1 (6 bases). V was shortened by 1 base and J by 5 bases, with 8 bases between the two germline ends. CDR1 is SGHDN and CDR2 is FVKESK in the germline V gene. The CDR3 has 13 amino acids. The CDR3 spells CASSQGTVETQYF. CDR3 sequence (DNA): TGTGCCAGCAGCCAAGGGACAGTGGAGACCCAGTACTTC.

The rearrangement joins TRBV3-1 (or the pseudogene TRBV3-2) to TRBJ1-2; 7 bases are shared with TRBD1. Germline V lookup: CDR1 LGHDT, CDR2 YNNKEL (reference sequence). The V and J ends lost 9 bases and 4 bases, in that order; junction bases with no gene match: 17. The length of the CDR3 is 16 residues. The CDR3 loop reads CARPTLDRESSYGYTF. The CDR3 coding sequence is TGTGCCAGGCCGACCCTAGACAGGGAGTCTAGCTATGGCTACACCTTC.

In this sample, this clone turned up once. The chain uses TRBV7-9 and TRBJ2-7, with 10 bases that match TRBD1. The CDR3 has 16 amino acids. Per the germline V gene, CDR1 is SEHNR and CDR2 is FQNEAQ (reference sequence). Trimming removed 5 bases from V and 2 bases from J; junction bases left unmatched: 9. This CDR3 is CASSARTGTGAYEQYF. CDR3 in DNA: TGTGCCAGCAGCGCCCGGACCGGGACAGGGGCCTACGAGCAGTACTTC.

The chain joins TRBV29-1 to TRBJ1-1, with unresolved D. The CDR3 contains 13 residues. Germline CDR1 SQVTM, CDR2 ANQGSEA. V lost 4 bases and J 0 bases, leaving 9 bases between the germline ends. CDR3 nucleotides: TGCAGCGTTGTACGGGTGATGAACACTGAAGCTTTCTTT. Amino acids: CSVVRVMNTEAFF.

The chain has TRBV2 and TRBJ2-2, with 7 bases that match TRBD1. The CDR3 runs 14 residues. Germline V gives CDR1 SNHLY, CDR2 FYNNEI. V shed 6 bases and J 6 bases; nucleotides not matched to a gene: 7. CDR3 sequence (DNA): TGTGCCAGCAGCCTCGGGACAGCCCCCGGGGAGCTGTTTTTT. It yields the protein CASSLGTAPGELFF.

The CDR3 bases are TGTGCCAGCAGTCTCATCTTGATCCGGGACAGCGGACTCTATGGCTACACCTTC. Translated, it gives CASSLILIRDSGLYGYTF. The chain links TRBV6-4 to TRBJ1-2; TRBD1 aligns across 7 bases. The V gene's germline CDR1 is MRHNA and CDR2 SNTAGT. J gave up 4 bases and V 5 bases, and 19 bases lay outside the gene matches. CDR3 size: 18 residues.

The rearrangement links TRBV18 to TRBJ2-7; TRBD1 agrees at 11 bases. From germline, CDR1 is KGHSH and CDR2 LQKENI. CDR3 length: 16 amino acids. The V segment lost 3 bases and the J segment 3 bases; nucleotides outside the gene matches: 7. The CDR3 spells CASSPQKGTGGYEQYF. The DNA of the CDR3 is TGTGCCAGCTCACCTCAGAAGGGGACAGGGGGCTACGAGCAGTACTTC.

The chain recombines TRBV7-2 with TRBJ1-1; perhaps TRBD1 as D (6 bases). Germline CDR1 is SGHTA and CDR2 is FQGNSA. Trimming took off 0 bases at V and 2 bases at J, with 13 bases between the two ends. The CDR3 sequence is 16 residues long. The CDR3: CASSLAKARGNTEAFF. DNA of the CDR3: TGTGCCAGCAGCTTAGCGAAGGCCAGGGGTAACACTGAAGCTTTCTTT. Using reference TRBV7-2 and TRBJ1-1 for the parts outside the CDR3, the full variable domain is GAGVSQSPSNKVTEKGKDVELRCDPISGHTALYWYRQSLGQGLEFLIYFQGNSAPDKSGLPSDRFSAERTGGSVSTLTIQRTQQEDSAVYLCASSLAKARGNTEAFFGQGTRLTVV.

Turning to this clone: The germline gene is not matched at one end of the junction; a read error may be the cause. The gene calls are TRBV4-1 and TRBJ2-7; TRBD2 might be the D (5 bases). The CDR3 spans 13 residues. Germline lookup yields CDR1 MGHRA and CDR2 YSYEKL. In nucleotides, the CDR3 is TGCGCCAGCAGCCCTAGCCTCTCCCACGAGCAGTACTTC. Amino acids: CASSPSLSHEQYF.

The chain combines TRBV24-1 with TRBJ1-1, with a tentative D call TRBD1 (5 bases). This CDR3 contains 15 residues. Between the trimmed V and J ends, which lost 4 bases and 1 base, there was a span of 12 bases. Germline lookup yields CDR1 KGHDR and CDR2 SFDVKD. The DNA for the CDR3 is TGTGCCACCAGTGACCCTCGGAGGGGGAACACTGAAGCTTTCTTT. It encodes CATSDPRRGNTEAFF.

The chain is built from TRBV28 and TRBJ2-5; 10 nucleotides align to TRBD1. CDR1 and CDR2 (germline): MDHEN, SYDVKM. Unmatched junction bases numbered 14, after V lost 8 bases and J lost 2 bases. The CDR3 consists of 17 residues. The CDR3, as DNA: TGTGCCAGCCCTCCTTCCGGGACAGGGGCATGGCAAGAGACCCAGTACTTC. This codes for CASPPSGTGAWQETQYF.

This clone was seen just once. The J gene is TRBJ1-1, the V gene TRBV6-1; D might be TRBD1 (6 bases). Per the germline V gene, CDR1 is MNHNS and CDR2 is SASEGT. Trimming pared 2 bases from V and 2 bases from J, leaving 18 bases between. There are 17 residues in the CDR3. CDR3 DNA: TGTGCCAGCAGTGAATGGGTCAGGGGATCGAGAAACACTGAAGCTTTCTTT. This translates into CASSEWVRGSRNTEAFF.

The chain has TRBV15 and TRBJ2-7, with D tentatively TRBD2 (6 bases). V shed 8 bases and J shed 7 bases, with 18 bases lying between them. Germline CDR1 LNHNV, CDR2 YYDKDF (reference sequence). The CDR3 has 13 residues. DNA for the CDR3: TGTGCCACCGGGGGGTCCCCCCGAGGGGAGCAGTACTTC. Amino acid sequence: CATGGSPRGEQYF.

The chain combines TRBV6-1 with TRBJ2-2; D possibly corresponds to TRBD1 (5 bases). The germline V gene encodes CDR1 MNHNS and CDR2 SASEGT. V was cut by 7 bases and J by 2 bases, with 8 bases left in between. The CDR3 is 13 residues long. In nucleotides, the CDR3 is TGTGCCAGCATCGACAGTAACACCGGGGAGCTGTTTTTT. This gives the protein CASIDSNTGELFF.

This rearrangement joins TRBV21-1 to TRBJ2-7; TRBD1 is the table's D call, not checked against the DNA. TRBV21-1 is shown as a pseudogene. The CDR3 has 16 amino acids. CDR3 sequence reads: CASSKGDKYSSYEQYF. The CDR3 bases are TGTGCCAGCAGCAAAGGGGACAAATACTCCTCCTACGAGCAGTACTTC.

The chain couples TRBV9 to TRBJ2-1; 11 bases agree with TRBD2. The V gene's germline CDR1 is SGDLS and CDR2 YYNGEE. CDR3 size: 15 residues. V shed 0 bases, J shed 4 bases, and the junction held 0 bases outside the gene matches. The CDR3 reads CASSVGLAGYNEQFF. In DNA form, the CDR3 reads TGTGCCAGCAGCGTAGGACTAGCGGGATACAATGAGCAGTTCTTC.

A single count supports this clone. V and J are TRBV4-1 and TRBJ1-2; D may be TRBD1 (5 bases). V was shortened by 1 base and J by 0 bases, with 30 bases between the two germline ends. The CDR3 is 22 amino acids. Germline assignment: CDR1 MGHRA and CDR2 YSYEKL. DNA for the CDR3: TGCGCCAGCAGCCAAGTTGAAGGATACGTGACAGCCAAAAGTGGGGCTAACTATGGCTACACCTTC. Amino acids: CASSQVEGYVTAKSGANYGYTF.

The chain employs TRBV4-1 and TRBJ2-5; D unclear. Germline CDR1 reads MGHRA; CDR2 reads YSYEKL. V lost 4 bases and J lost 4, with 4 bases in between. This CDR3 region has 11 residues. Written as DNA, the CDR3 is TGCGCCAGCAGCCCCGGAGAGACCCAGTACTTC. It yields the protein CASSPGETQYF.

The V call is TRBV7-9, the J call TRBJ2-5; 7 nucleotides line up with TRBD1. The CDR3 consists of 18 residues. Germline-derived CDR1 and CDR2 are SEHNR and FQNEAQ (reference sequence). V lost 0 bases to trimming and J lost 2 bases; unmatched junction nucleotides: 12. CDR3 sequence: CASSLAFGGQRGQETQYF. The CDR3 DNA is TGTGCCAGCAGCTTAGCGTTTGGGGGACAGAGGGGACAAGAGACCCAGTACTTC.

This clone has just one count. Other nucleotide sequences from this sample produce the same CDR3. The CDR3 nucleotides read TGCAGCGTTGTAGGACAGGGGCCCTACGAGCAGTACTTC. Translation: CSVVGQGPYEQYF. The chain carries TRBV29-1 and TRBJ2-7; 9 nucleotides line up with TRBD1. The length of the CDR3 is 13 residues. Trimming at V came to 4 bases and at J to 2 bases, leaving 3 bases not matched to a gene. Germline CDR1 reads SQVTM; CDR2 reads ANQGSEA.

The chain recombines TRBV4-1 with TRBJ2-2; unclear D gene. Germline assignment: CDR1 MGHRA and CDR2 YSYEKL. This CDR3 region has 14 residues. The germline V and J ends were trimmed by 1 base and 5 bases, with 8 bases remaining between them. The CDR3, as DNA: TGCGCCAGCAGCCAAGCGAGAGTAACCGGGGAGCTGTTTTTT. Translation: CASSQARVTGELFF.

This chain joins TRBV12-2 and TRBJ2-1; TRBD2, as called in the table, went unchecked against the DNA. TRBV12-2 is shown as a pseudogene. The CDR3 has 15 residues. CDR3 in amino acids: CASRLGRGGPDEQFF. In nucleotides, the CDR3 is TGTGCAAGTCGCTTAGGACGGGGGGGCCCGGATGAGCAGTTCTTC.

J is TRBJ1-3 and V is TRBV6-5; TRBD1 might be the D (5 bases). Trimming pared 10 bases from V and 3 bases from J, leaving 7 bases between. The CDR3 sequence is 11 residues long. From germline, CDR1 is MNHEY and CDR2 SVGAGI. Here the CDR3 DNA reads TGTGCCATGGACAATGGAAACACCATATATTTT. Residues: CAMDNGNTIYF.

The V call is TRBV7-8, the J call TRBJ2-1, with D maybe TRBD2 (6 bases). Trimming pared 4 bases from V and 4 bases from J, leaving 17 bases between. Germline V lookup: CDR1 SGHVS, CDR2 FQNEAQ. The CDR3 loop spans 16 amino acids. The DNA for the CDR3 is TGTGCCAGCAGCTCCACGGGAGCCGGCGGATACAATGAGCAGTTCTTC. As protein: CASSSTGAGGYNEQFF.